This T cell receptor (beta chain) was retrieved from a study of response to subunit inactivated influenza vaccine. Study-wide points: Authors suggested that a seasonal influenza vaccination recruits few new T cells each time.

This clonotype was seen a handful of times. Its antigen is unknown. TCRdb passed the RT-PCR reads through MiXCR, listing each CDR3 protein once. The data hold a few hundred thousand distinct CDR3 sequences, with 14% observed a single time. The CDR3 is made up of 18 amino acids. The V segment lost 5 bases and the J segment 0 bases; nucleotides outside the gene matches: 10. From germline, CDR1 is SGHAT and CDR2 FQNNGV. This material consisted of PBMCs from blood, taken about 13 days after vaccination. The chain combines TRBV11-2 with TRBJ2-1; 10 nucleotides match TRBD2. The clonotype was recovered from a man aged 50-59 years who received an inactivated influenza vaccine. CDR3 protein: CASSVAPGLASSYNEQFF. In DNA form, the CDR3 reads TGTGCCAGCAGCGTCGCACCGGGACTAGCGAGCTCCTACAATGAGCAGTTCTTC.